This entry concerns a single T cell receptor beta chain. Its antigen remains unknown. The sample is drawn from a study of T-cell reconstitution after alpha-beta-depleted transplantation in children. Study-level results: It was reported that alpha-beta T cells came from several hundred expanded graft clones (about two months after transplant). A year had passed since transplant, and T-cell counts and diversity by then came mostly from newly produced T cells.

As it was prepared, the TCRbeta library received unique molecular identifiers. Via MiXCR, TCRdb re-called the PCR reads, giving one row per CDR3 protein. This sample has more than 300,000 distinct CDR3 sequences, with around 15% found just once. V dropped 3 bases and J dropped 5 bases, with 15 bases sitting between them. This CDR3 contains 14 residues. Germline lookup yields CDR1 SGDLS and CDR2 YYNGEE. The chain has TRBV9 and TRBJ2-7; D possibly uses TRBD1 or TRBD2 (6 bases each). The sequence derives from a male patient aged 2 to 9 who had a stem cell transplant for acute lymphoblastic leukemia, so the T cells may come from the graft donor. Sequenced here: PBMCs, mostly from graft donor cells, sampled 360 days after TCRalphabeta/CD19-depleted stem cell transplant. The CDR3 DNA sequence: TGTGCCAGCAGCGAGACTAGTGGGGGCCACGAGCAGTACTTC. As protein: CASSETSGGHEQYF.